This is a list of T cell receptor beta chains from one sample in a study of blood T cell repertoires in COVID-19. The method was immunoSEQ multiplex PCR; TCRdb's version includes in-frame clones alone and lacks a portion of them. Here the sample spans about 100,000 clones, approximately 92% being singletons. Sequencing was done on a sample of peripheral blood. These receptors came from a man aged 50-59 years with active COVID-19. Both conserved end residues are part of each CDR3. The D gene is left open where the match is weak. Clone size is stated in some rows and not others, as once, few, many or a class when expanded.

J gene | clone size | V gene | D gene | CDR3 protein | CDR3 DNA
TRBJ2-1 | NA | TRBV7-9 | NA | CASSFTSDSYNEQFF | TGTGCCAGCAGCTTCACTAGTGACTCCTACAATGAGCAGTTCTTC
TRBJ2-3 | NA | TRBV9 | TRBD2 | CASSVTSVGDTQYF | TGTGCCAGCAGCGTAACTAGCGTGGGAGATACGCAGTATTTT
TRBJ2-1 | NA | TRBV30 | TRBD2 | CAWRKAGTYNEQFF | TGTGCCTGGAGGAAAGCGGGGACTTACAATGAGCAGTTCTTC
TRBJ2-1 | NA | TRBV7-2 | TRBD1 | CASSKIRRQGDNEQFF | TGTGCCAGCAGCAAAATCCGGAGACAGGGAGACAATGAGCAGTTCTTC
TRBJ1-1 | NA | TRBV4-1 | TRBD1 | CASSHRGQGSTEAFF | TGCGCCAGCAGCCACCGGGGACAGGGGAGTACTGAAGCTTTCTTT
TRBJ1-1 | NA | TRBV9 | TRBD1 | CASSVDRANGEAFF | TGTGCCAGCAGCGTCGACAGGGCTAACGGTGAAGCTTTCTTT
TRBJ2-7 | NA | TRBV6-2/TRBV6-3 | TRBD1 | CASSKYPGQGSYEQYF | TGTGCCAGCAGTAAATATCCGGGACAGGGATCCTACGAGCAGTACTTC
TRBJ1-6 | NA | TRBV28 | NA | CASSPEGGDYNSPLHF | TGTGCCAGCAGTCCCGAAGGGGGGGATTATAATTCACCCCTCCACTTT
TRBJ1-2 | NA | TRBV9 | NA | CASSPRTGSFGYTF | TGTGCCAGCAGCCCCCGGACGGGGAGCTTTGGCTACACCTTC
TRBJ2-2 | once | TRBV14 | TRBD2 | CASSQVGTTNTGELFF | TGTGCCAGCAGCCAAGTCGGGACTACTAATACCGGGGAGCTGTTTTTT
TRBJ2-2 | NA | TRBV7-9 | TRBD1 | CASSMGQGDTGELFF | TGTGCCAGCAGCATGGGACAGGGGGACACCGGGGAGCTGTTTTTT
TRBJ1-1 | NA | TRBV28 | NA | CASSLMVGQGNTEAFF | TGTGCCAGCAGTTTAATGGTCGGGCAGGGGAACACTGAAGCTTTCTTT
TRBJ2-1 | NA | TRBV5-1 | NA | CASSLEATVSVGDEQFF | TGCGCCAGCAGCTTGGAGGCGACAGTCTCCGTCGGCGATGAGCAGTTCTTC
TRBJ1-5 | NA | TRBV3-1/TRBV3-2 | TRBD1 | CASSQATGNQPQHF | TGTGCCAGCAGCCAAGCGACAGGGAATCAGCCCCAGCATTTT
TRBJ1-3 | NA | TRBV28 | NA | CASSFLSSGNTIYF | TGTGCCAGCAGTTTCCTAAGCTCTGGAAACACCATATATTTT
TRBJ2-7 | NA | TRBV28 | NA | CASSGAYEQYF | TGTGCCAGCTCGGGAGCCTACGAGCAGTACTTC
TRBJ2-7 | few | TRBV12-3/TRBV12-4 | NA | CASTGRRDEQYF | TGTGCCAGCACCGGGCGCAGGGACGAGCAGTACTTC
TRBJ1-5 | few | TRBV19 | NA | CASSIDLTPGQPQHF | TGTGCCAGTAGTATAGATCTCACCCCCGGTCAGCCCCAGCATTTT
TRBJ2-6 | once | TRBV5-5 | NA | CASSLNRDSGANVLTF | TGTGCCAGCAGCTTGAACCGAGACTCTGGGGCCAACGTCCTGACTTTC
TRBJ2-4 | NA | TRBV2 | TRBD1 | CASRLQGSPAIAKNIQYF | TGTGCCAGCAGGCTACAGGGGTCCCCCGCCATAGCCAAAAACATTCAGTACTTC
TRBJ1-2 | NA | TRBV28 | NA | CASSNPRGGQNYGYTF | TGTGCCAGCAGTAACCCCCGCGGGGGGCAGAACTATGGCTACACCTTC
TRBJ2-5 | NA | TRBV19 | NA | CASSTERETQYF | TGTGCCAGTAGTACAGAGAGAGAGACCCAGTACTTC
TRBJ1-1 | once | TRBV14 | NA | CASSQAQFSEAFF | TGTGCCAGCAGCCAAGCCCAGTTCTCTGAAGCTTTCTTT
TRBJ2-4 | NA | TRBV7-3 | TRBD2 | CASSPLAGGGGKNIQYF | TGTGCCAGCAGCCCTTTAGCGGGAGGGGGAGGCAAAAACATTCAGTACTTC
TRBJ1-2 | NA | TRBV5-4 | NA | CASSLEGNGYTF | TGTGCCAGCAGCTTGGAGGGGAATGGCTACACCTTC
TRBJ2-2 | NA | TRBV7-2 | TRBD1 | CASSPQQGLGGELFF | TGTGCCAGCAGCCCTCAACAGGGGCTGGGCGGGGAGCTGTTTTTT